This is a list of T cell receptor beta chains from one sample in a study of T cell repertoires in cytomegalovirus infection. TCRdb recomputed calls from the reads with MiXCR, one row per CDR3 protein. The sample yields approximately 140,000 distinct CDR3 sequences, 5.5% to 8% seen once. The sample was PBMCs. These receptors were taken from a human donor in good health (CMV status not recorded). Some clones in this sample may be carry-over from other donors' samples. Each CDR3 is given with its conserved first and last residue. Fields, in order: clone size, D gene, V gene, J gene, CDR3 protein, CDR3 DNA. D genes are given only for firm matches. Rows give clone size only sometimes, using once, few, many, or a class for an expanded clone.

>many|-|TRBV6-1|TRBJ1-2
CASSFAAGQPRGYTF
TGTGCCAGCAGTTTCGCGGCCGGACAGCCCAGGGGCTACACCTTC
>many|-|TRBV19|TRBJ2-2
CASSMRPSPGELFF
TGTGCCAGTAGTATGAGGCCAAGCCCCGGGGAGCTGTTTTTT
>many|-|TRBV7-2|TRBJ2-5
CASSLGLQQETQYF
TGTGCCAGCAGCTTGGGGTTACAGCAAGAGACCCAGTACTTC
>many|-|TRBV6-2/TRBV6-3|TRBJ2-7
CASSYRPAGGEQYF
TGTGCCAGCAGTTACAGGCCAGCCGGAGGGGAGCAGTACTTC
>few|-|TRBV7-2|TRBJ1-2
CASSAVLGLNYGYTF
TGTGCCAGCAGCGCAGTGCTCGGACTGAACTATGGCTACACCTTC
>-|-|TRBV5-6|TRBJ1-4
CASSLRTFGVEKLFF
TGTGCCAGCAGCTTACGGACCTTTGGGGTTGAAAAACTGTTTTTT
>many|-|TRBV7-9|TRBJ1-1
CASSLRGSNEAFF
TGTGCCAGCAGCTTGAGGGGCTCAAATGAAGCTTTCTTT
>few|TRBD1|TRBV2|TRBJ2-5
CASSTDRGSETQYF
TGTGCCAGCAGTACCGACAGGGGCTCAGAGACCCAGTACTTC
>many|TRBD1|TRBV6-2/TRBV6-3|TRBJ1-5
CASSPPGDRGQPQHF
TGTGCCAGCAGCCCCCCCGGGGACAGAGGCCAGCCCCAGCATTTT
>few|-|TRBV6-5|TRBJ1-1
CATGFRGANTEAFF
TGTGCCACAGGATTTAGAGGAGCGAACACTGAAGCTTTCTTT
>-|TRBD1|TRBV18|TRBJ2-7
CASSSGQGAAEQYF
TGTGCCAGCTCATCGGGACAGGGGGCGGCCGAGCAGTACTTC
>few|TRBD2|TRBV20-1|TRBJ2-5
CSARERGGQETQYF
TGCAGTGCTAGGGAGCGGGGGGGCCAAGAGACCCAGTACTTC
>few|-|TRBV24-1|TRBJ2-2
CATSDPDGPRAGELFF
TGTGCCACCAGTGACCCTGACGGCCCGAGGGCCGGGGAGCTGTTTTTT
>many|TRBD2|TRBV7-3|TRBJ2-2
CASSLRSGGFANTGELFF
TGTGCCAGCAGCTTAAGGAGCGGGGGGTTCGCGAACACCGGGGAGCTGTTTTTT
>many|-|TRBV7-9|TRBJ1-1
CASSLAGVTEAFF
TGTGCCAGCAGCTTAGCGGGCGTTACTGAAGCTTTCTTT
>many|-|TRBV7-6|TRBJ2-3
CASSLAEGTDTQYF
TGTGCCAGCAGCTTAGCCGAAGGCACAGATACGCAGTATTTT
>many|TRBD2|TRBV7-2|TRBJ2-1
CASIPLRAGNNEQFF
TGTGCCAGCATCCCCTTAAGAGCGGGGAACAATGAGCAGTTCTTC
>many|TRBD1|TRBV7-2|TRBJ1-4
CASSSDRGSEKLFF
TGTGCCAGCAGCTCGGACAGGGGAAGCGAAAAACTGTTTTTT